This T cell receptor beta chain is drawn from a study of T cell responses to AZD1222 COVID-19 vaccine. General observations from the study: Among the donors, most were white British and more were female, and clonal diversity was possibly underestimated. At study baseline, merely more than 5 AZD1222 recipients were seropositive.

Second-dose intervals near 4 or 12 weeks were combined. Germline V gene sequence: CDR1 MNHEY, CDR2 SVGAGI. The V end was cut by 7 bases, the J end by 1 base, with 10 bases between. The CDR3 totals 13 residues. Generated by immunoSEQ multiplex PCR, the TCRdb table keeps only in-frame clones and is missing some. The sample consists of roughly 120,000 clones, roughly 84% of them appearing once. With regard to this clone: Its matching antigen is unknown.

The clonotype was recovered from an adult who received the AZD1222 COVID-19 vaccine. The sample here was peripheral blood, taken 28 days after the second AZD1222 dose. The J gene is TRBJ1-1, the V gene TRBV6-5, with D possibly being TRBD1 (6 bases). This CDR3 reads CASTGQRNTEAFF. The CDR3 DNA reads as TGTGCCAGCACCGGACAGCGGAACACTGAAGCTTTCTTT.